The 32 T cell receptor beta chains listed next were all sequenced from one sample in a study of Graves' ophthalmopathy and Graves' hyperthyroidism. For repertoire sequencing, the TCR beta CDR3 regions were amplified from RNA transcripts. First-round RT-PCR employed HTBI primers, with a second-round multiplex PCR after it. TCRdb processed the multiplex PCR reads anew with MiXCR; each CDR3 protein has one entry. The sample yields over a million distinct CDR3 sequences, approximately 35% seen once. Sequencing was carried out using peripheral blood or thyroid tissue (not recorded which). The source of these receptors is an adult man with Graves' hyperthyroidism.

The rearrangement links TRBV9 to TRBJ2-7, with D possibly matching TRBD2 (5 bases). Germline CDR1 SGDLS, CDR2 YYNGEE. The germline V and J ends were trimmed by 5 bases and 5 bases, with 11 bases remaining between them. The CDR3 spans 12 residues. The CDR3 sequence: CASSQLGDEQYF. The CDR3, as DNA: TGTGCCAGCAGTCAACTAGGAGACGAGCAGTACTTC. Together with reference TRBV9 and TRBJ2-7, the CDR3 gives the full variable domain: DSGVTQTPKHLITATGQRVTLRCSPRSGDLSVYWYQQSLDQGLQFLIQYYNGEERAKGNILERFSAQQFPDLHSELNLSSLELGDSALYFCASSQLGDEQYFGPGTRLTVT.

This clonotype was counted ten times or more. The chain employs TRBV7-6 and TRBJ1-6, with D unclear. CDR3 size: 15 residues. The germline CDR1 and CDR2 sequences are SGHVS and FNYEAQ. Trimming shortened V by 4 bases and J by 9 bases, and 16 bases separated the two germline ends. CDR3 in DNA: TGTGCCAGCAGCTCCTACGCCCAAAAAAGTTCACCCCTCCACTTT. It yields the protein CASSSYAQKSSPLHF.

Points on this clonotype: One end of the junction is discordant with germline, which a read error may explain. The CDR3 here is CASSHGDRGNSEAFF. The CDR3 DNA reads as TGTGCCAGCAGCCATGGTGACAGGGGGAACTCTGAAGCTTTCTTT. This chain uses TRBV11-2 with TRBJ1-1; 9 positions agree with TRBD1. The CDR3 has 15 amino acids. Germline V gives CDR1 SGHAT, CDR2 FQNNGV.

The chain has TRBV10-3 and TRBJ1-2; D is undetermined. Per germline, CDR1 ENHRY and CDR2 SYGVKD. V was trimmed by 4 bases and J by 6 bases, leaving 9 bases between them. The CDR3 runs 12 residues. For the CDR3, the DNA is TGTGCCATCAGTGGGGAAATAGATGGCTACACCTTC. Protein product: CAISGEIDGYTF.

CDR3 sequence: CSAQRVPGEVPENEKLFF. The DNA for the CDR3 is TGCAGTGCTCAACGAGTCCCGGGTGAGGTTCCGGAAAATGAAAAACTGTTTTTT. The rearrangement uses TRBV20-1 and TRBJ1-4; D is undetermined. The CDR3 runs to 18 residues. Trimming removed 5 bases from V and 5 bases from J, with 27 bases in between. From germline, CDR1 is DFQATT and CDR2 SNEGSKA (reference sequence).

The genes are TRBV29-1 and TRBJ2-5; D gene unclear. This CDR3 comprises 8 residues. Germline assignment: CDR1 SQVTM and CDR2 ANQGSEA. The germline V and J ends were trimmed by 7 bases and 6 bases, with 3 bases remaining between them. CDR3 coding DNA: TGCAGCGCTAAGACCCAGTACTTC. It codes for CSAKTQYF.

V usage is TRBV7-9 and J usage is TRBJ1-6, with 9 nucleotides matching TRBD1. V dropped 6 bases and J dropped 12; count of bases not matched to a gene: 12. This CDR3 spans 15 amino acids. The germline V gene has CDR1 SEHNR and CDR2 FQNEAQ (reference sequence). The CDR3 protein is CASSQTGGRARPLHF. The CDR3, as DNA: TGTGCCAGCAGTCAGACAGGGGGACGAGCGAGACCCCTCCACTTT.

The genes are TRBV7-2 and TRBJ1-5; D possibly corresponds to TRBD1 (5 bases). CDR3 length: 16 residues. Trimming removed 5 bases at V and 4 bases at J, with 18 bases between. Per germline, CDR1 SGHTA and CDR2 FQGNSA. The CDR3 region is CASSQQEEGTNQPQHF. CDR3 coding DNA: TGTGCCAGCAGCCAACAGGAGGAAGGGACTAATCAGCCCCAGCATTTT.

This clonotype was recorded a few times. The chain carries TRBV5-4 and TRBJ1-6; no clear D gene. The CDR3 is made up of 15 amino acids. V lost 4 bases to trimming and J lost 4 bases, with 12 bases between them. The germline gives CDR1 SGHNT, CDR2 YYREEE (reference sequence). The CDR3 region is CASSTGDGYNSPLHF. CDR3 nucleotides: TGTGCCAGCAGCACCGGCGATGGGTATAATTCACCCCTCCACTTT.

This clonotype has ten or more counts. The chain has TRBV7-2 and TRBJ2-5; 8 bases agree with TRBD1. After removal of 5 bases from V and 5 bases from J, the junction contained 25 bases not matched to a gene. The CDR3 has 20 amino acids. Germline loops: CDR1 SGHTA, CDR2 FQGNSA. This CDR3 is CASSRGLFHWTGSVVETQYF. CDR3 coding DNA: TGTGCCAGCAGCCGCGGGCTTTTTCACTGGACAGGGAGTGTTGTTGAGACCCAGTACTTC. The full variable domain, in which reference TRBV7-2 and TRBJ2-5 provide the parts outside the CDR3, is GAGVSQSPSNKVTEKGKDVELRCDPISGHTALYWYRQSLGQGLEFLIYFQGNSAPDKSGLPSDRFSAERTGGSVSTLTIQRTQQEDSAVYLCASSRGLFHWTGSVVETQYFGPGTRLLVL.

This clonotype occurred many times. This chain links TRBV13 with TRBJ1-1; a possible D gene is TRBD1 (6 bases). Germline V gene sequence: CDR1 PRHDT, CDR2 FYEKMQ (reference sequence). V was trimmed by 2 bases and J by 3 bases, leaving 16 bases between them. The CDR3 has 16 residues. CDR3 loop: CASSLQGTRVHTEAFF. DNA for the CDR3: TGTGCCAGCAGCTTACAGGGGACCCGCGTCCACACTGAAGCTTTCTTT. The full variable domain, rest sourced from reference TRBV13 and TRBJ1-1, is AAGVIQSPRHLIKEKRETATLKCYPIPRHDTVYWYQQGPGQDPQFLISFYEKMQSDKGSIPDRFSAQQFSDYHSELNMSSLELGDSALYFCASSLQGTRVHTEAFFGQGTRLTVV.

This clonotype was counted only a few times. This sequence joins TRBV7-2 and TRBJ2-5; D may be TRBD2 (6 bases). The CDR3 has 15 residues. Germline V gene lookup returns CDR1 SGHTA and CDR2 FQGNSA. V was shortened by 6 bases and J by 2 bases, with 16 bases between the two germline ends. For the CDR3, the DNA is TGTGCCAGCAGACCGCCGGGACTCACACAAGAGACCCAGTACTTC. This translates into CASRPPGLTQETQYF. The full variable domain, in which reference TRBV7-2 and TRBJ2-5 provide the parts outside the CDR3, is GAGVSQSPSNKVTEKGKDVELRCDPISGHTALYWYRQSLGQGLEFLIYFQGNSAPDKSGLPSDRFSAERTGGSVSTLTIQRTQQEDSAVYLCASRPPGLTQETQYFGPGTRLLVL.

This chain links TRBV20-1 with TRBJ1-5, with no clear D. The ends were cut back, 3 bases at V and 3 bases at J, with 12 bases in the middle. The germline CDR1 and CDR2 sequences are DFQATT and SNEGSKA (reference sequence). The CDR3 has 14 residues. The CDR3 bases are TGCAGTGCTAGGATCGCACAGTACAATCAGCCCCAGCATTTT. It codes for CSARIAQYNQPQHF.

This chain uses TRBV7-6 with TRBJ2-5; 8 nucleotides agree with TRBD1. Germline CDR1 and CDR2: SGHVS and FNYEAQ. This CDR3 has 15 amino acids. Trimming cost V 8 bases and J 5 bases; bases outside gene matches: 13. The CDR3 DNA reads TGTGCCAGCCAACCCAACAGGGGGGCATCGGAGACCCAGTACTTC. It specifies CASQPNRGASETQYF.

This clonotype showed up many times. The V call is TRBV7-9, the J call TRBJ2-7; 7 nucleotides match TRBD1. The V and J ends lost 3 bases and 1 base, in that order; junction bases with no gene match: 3. This CDR3 region has 14 residues. Germline CDR1 SEHNR, CDR2 FQNEAQ (reference sequence). The CDR3 DNA is TGTGCCAGCAGCTTCGGACAGGTATCCTACGAGCAGTACTTC. As protein: CASSFGQVSYEQYF. The whole variable domain, remainder taken from reference TRBV7-9 and TRBJ2-7, is DTGVSQNPRHKITKRGQNVTFRCDPISEHNRLYWYRQTLGQGPEFLTYFQNEAQLEKSRLLSDRFSAERPKGSFSTLEIQRTEQGDSAMYLCASSFGQVSYEQYFGPGTRLTVT.

The V gene is TRBV6-5, the J gene TRBJ1-2, with D maybe TRBD1 (6 bases). CDR3 length: 15 amino acids. V was clipped by 8 bases and J by 6 bases, with 22 bases between them. Germline V gene sequence: CDR1 MNHEY, CDR2 SVGAGI. The CDR3 DNA reads as TGTGCCAGCTCCCGGGGGGGCACGACATTACATGGCTACACCTTC. It translates to CASSRGGTTLHGYTF.

This clonotype was seen more than once but under ten times. The rearrangement uses TRBV4-3 and TRBJ2-5; no definite D call. CDR1 is LGHNA, CDR2 YSLEER, per germline. V lost 4 bases and J lost 5, with 17 bases in between. The CDR3 runs 15 residues. In nucleotides, the CDR3 is TGCGCCAGCAGCCGTTATGCTGGAGCTATGGAGACCCAGTACTTC. Protein product: CASSRYAGAMETQYF.

This clonotype was observed at least ten times. This chain joins TRBV7-8 and TRBJ1-5; unclear D gene. Between the trimmed V and J ends, which lost 2 bases and 3 bases, there was a span of 11 bases. The CDR3 extends over 15 amino acids. Germline CDR1 and CDR2: SGHVS and FQNEAQ. In DNA, the CDR3 is TGTGCCAGCAGCTTACGCCGCGCCGACAATCAGCCCCAGCATTTT. It translates to CASSLRRADNQPQHF.

This clonotype was picked up a small number of times. The J gene is TRBJ2-7, the V gene TRBV10-3; 15 positions match TRBD2. The CDR3 contains 16 residues. Germline V gene lookup returns CDR1 ENHRY and CDR2 SYGVKD. Trimming removed 7 bases from V and 2 bases from J; junction bases left unmatched: 6. The CDR3 DNA reads TGTGCCATCACCTGGACTAGCGGGGGGGTTACCTACGAGCAGTACTTC. This codes for CAITWTSGGVTYEQYF.

As to this clonotype: The DNA is left out, because the CDR3 cannot be placed on it with certainty; the CDR3 is given as TCRdb lists it. The rearrangement uses TRBV10-3 and TRBJ1-5; TRBD1 is taken as the D call from the table, unchecked against the DNA. The CDR3 length is 22 residues, termini included. Per germline, CDR1 ENHRY and CDR2 SYGVKD. The CDR3 region is CASRGDRTTNYGYTFGYQPQHF.

This clonotype came up once. V usage is TRBV28 and J usage is TRBJ2-5, with D maybe TRBD1 (7 bases). V shed 3 bases and J shed 4 bases, with 15 bases lying between them. The CDR3 is 15 amino acids. Per germline, CDR1 MDHEN and CDR2 SYDVKM. The CDR3 DNA reads as TGTGCCAGCAGTTTCCAGGGGGAGGTGGGAGAGACCCAGTACTTC. It encodes CASSFQGEVGETQYF.

Of note for this clonotype: One base away lies a much larger clone, so this may be a sequencing read error. V gene TRBV5-1 combines with J gene TRBJ1-1, with D maybe TRBD1 (5 bases). CDR1 SGHRS and CDR2 YFSETQ come from the germline V gene. The CDR3 is made up of 15 amino acids. Trimming took 0 bases from V and 0 from J, leaving 9 bases between them. The chain's CDR3 is CASSLDRSMNTEAFF. The CDR3 region has the DNA TGCGCCAGCAGCTTGGACAGGTCGATGAACACTGAAGCTTTCTTT.

This clonotype came up many times. The gene calls are TRBV5-1 and TRBJ2-2; D unclear. The germline V gene has CDR1 SGHRS and CDR2 YFSETQ. V was trimmed by 0 bases and J by 0 bases, leaving 9 bases between them. This CDR3 is built from 16 residues. The CDR3 spells CASSLAVGTNTGELFF. The CDR3 bases are TGCGCCAGCAGCTTGGCCGTGGGCACGAACACCGGGGAGCTGTTTTTT.

This clonotype turned up a few times. The chain uses TRBV4-3 and TRBJ1-5; D not certain. The CDR3 consists of 14 residues. CDR1 is LGHNA and CDR2 is YSLEER in the germline V gene. The germline V and J ends were trimmed by 1 base and 9 bases, with 13 bases remaining between them. As DNA, the CDR3 is TGCGCCAGCAGCCAAGCGTCGGAGGGTCGGCCCCAGCATTTT. Translating it yields CASSQASEGRPQHF.

Comment on this clonotype: Since a much larger clone is just one base distant, this may be a read error. The J gene is TRBJ1-1, the V gene TRBV20-1; D unclear. Germline V gives CDR1 DFQATT, CDR2 SNEGSKA (reference sequence). CDR3 length: 12 amino acids. Trimming shortened V by 4 bases and J by 1 base, and 7 bases separated the two germline ends. This CDR3 is CSANVRNTEAFF. The CDR3, as DNA: TGCAGTGCTAATGTTAGGAACACTGAAGCTTTCTTT.

This clonotype was seen a handful of times. An end of the junction does not agree with germline; a read error may underlie this. The gene calls are TRBV7-8 and TRBJ2-5; TRBD2 matches 8 bases. This CDR3 is built from 16 residues. Per germline, CDR1 SGHVS and CDR2 FQNEAQ. Here the CDR3 reads CASGLGFSGAKETQYF. Written as DNA, the CDR3 is TGTGCCAGCGGCTTAGGTTTTAGCGGGGCCAAAGAGACCCAGTACTTC.

The sample holds many counts of this clonotype. The chain has TRBV29-1 and TRBJ2-7; 7 bases match TRBD1. CDR3 size: 11 residues. Germline V gives CDR1 SQVTM, CDR2 ANQGSEA. After removal of 7 bases from V and 4 bases from J, the junction contained 4 bases not matched to a gene. The CDR3 DNA reads as TGCAGCGCTGGGACAGAATACGAGCAGTACTTC. Translating gives CSAGTEYEQYF.

This rearrangement joins TRBV19 to TRBJ2-7, with 7 bases fitting TRBD1. The CDR3 is 17 amino acids. Unmatched junction bases numbered 14, after V lost 6 bases and J lost 0 bases. CDR1 LNHDA and CDR2 SQIVND come from the germline V gene (reference sequence). This chain's CDR3 is CASRLRETGTVSYEQYF. The DNA for the CDR3 is TGTGCCAGTAGACTTCGGGAAACCGGGACAGTCTCCTACGAGCAGTACTTC. The full variable domain, rest sourced from reference TRBV19 and TRBJ2-7, is DGGITQSPKYLFRKEGQNVTLSCEQNLNHDAMYWYRQDPGQGLRLIYYSQIVNDFQKGDIAEGYSVSREKKESFPLTVTSAQKNPTAFYLCASRLRETGTVSYEQYFGPGTRLTVT.

This chain connects TRBV7-8 to TRBJ1-1; D ambiguous. Between the trimmed V and J ends, which lost 0 bases and 1 base, there was a span of 18 bases. Germline-derived CDR1 and CDR2 are SGHVS and FQNEAQ. CDR3 length: 18 residues. The CDR3 region has the DNA TGTGCCAGCAGCTTAGCGCTTATCGGAAGATCGAGGAACACTGAAGCTTTCTTT. Translation gives CASSLALIGRSRNTEAFF. Combining the CDR3 with reference TRBV7-8 and TRBJ1-1 gives the whole variable domain GAGVSQSPRYKVAKRGQDVALRCDPISGHVSLFWYQQALGQGPEFLTYFQNEAQLDKSGLPSDRFFAERPEGSVSTLKIQRTQQEDSAVYLCASSLALIGRSRNTEAFFGQGTRLTVV.

This clonotype was counted ten times or more. The CDR3 sequence is CASSLTPTGGIYGYTF. In DNA form, the CDR3 reads TGTGCCAGCAGCTTAACTCCGACAGGGGGGATCTATGGCTACACCTTC. The rearrangement joins TRBV7-2 to TRBJ1-2; 9 bases line up with TRBD1. CDR3 length: 16 amino acids. Germline loops: CDR1 SGHTA, CDR2 FQGNSA. Trimming at V came to 2 bases and at J to 4 bases, leaving 8 bases not matched to a gene.

In its sample, this clonotype was seen many times. The chain carries TRBV7-6 and TRBJ2-7, with 9 bases matching TRBD2. Germline V gene lookup returns CDR1 SGHVS and CDR2 FNYEAQ. V lost 5 bases, J lost 4 bases, and 3 bases stayed unmatched. CDR3 length: 13 amino acids. CDR3 sequence: CASSPTSGYEQYF. The CDR3 nucleotides are TGTGCCAGCAGCCCGACTAGCGGATACGAGCAGTACTTC.

The chain carries TRBV5-1 and TRBJ1-2, with TRBD1 as a possible D gene (5 bases). Germline CDR1 is SGHRS and CDR2 is YFSETQ. The V end lost 0 bases, the J end lost 8 bases, and 14 bases lay between the germline ends. This CDR3 is built from 14 residues. For the CDR3, the DNA is TGCGCCAGCAGCTTGGGACAGCGAAAATCCGGCTACACCTTC. It specifies CASSLGQRKSGYTF.